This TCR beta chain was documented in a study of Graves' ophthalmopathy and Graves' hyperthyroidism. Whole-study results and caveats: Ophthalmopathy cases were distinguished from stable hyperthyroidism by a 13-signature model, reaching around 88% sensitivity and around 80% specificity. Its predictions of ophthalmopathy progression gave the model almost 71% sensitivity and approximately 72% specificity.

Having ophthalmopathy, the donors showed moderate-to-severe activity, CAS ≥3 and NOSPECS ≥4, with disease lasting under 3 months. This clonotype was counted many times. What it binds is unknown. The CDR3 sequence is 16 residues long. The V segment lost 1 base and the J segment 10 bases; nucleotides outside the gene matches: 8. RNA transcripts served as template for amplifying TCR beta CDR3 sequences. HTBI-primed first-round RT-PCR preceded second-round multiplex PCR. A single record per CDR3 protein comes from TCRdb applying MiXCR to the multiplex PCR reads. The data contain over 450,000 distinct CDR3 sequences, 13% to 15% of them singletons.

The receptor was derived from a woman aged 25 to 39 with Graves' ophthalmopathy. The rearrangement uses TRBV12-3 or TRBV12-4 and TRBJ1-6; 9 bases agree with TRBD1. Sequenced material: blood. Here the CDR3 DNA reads TGTGCCAGCAGTTTAGAGGTCGGGACAGGGAGGTCACCCCTCCACTTT. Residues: CASSLEVGTGRSPLHF.